The present T cell receptor (beta chain) was sequenced within a study of T cell responses to AZD1222 COVID-19 vaccine. This clone occurred once. The V end lost 1 base, the J end lost 5 bases, and 6 bases lay between the germline ends. CDR1 and CDR2 from the germline V gene are SEHNR and FQNEAQ (reference sequence). This CDR3 contains 14 residues. Repertoires were generated with immunoSEQ multiplex PCR, while TCRdb's copy carries only in-frame clones and drops some. Of 200,000 to 250,000 clones in the sample, approximately 94% were seen once. The chain uses TRBV7-9 and TRBJ1-6; D remains unclear. This sequence originates from an adult who received the MenACWY meningococcal vaccine as a control. The sample in question was peripheral blood, obtained 28 days after the second dose of the MenACWY control vaccine. The CDR3 coding sequence is TGTGCCAGCAGCTTAGTCCTTAATAATTCACCCCTCCACTTT. Its protein is CASSLVLNNSPLHF.